Presented here are 12 T cell receptor beta chains from one specimen sequenced in a study of blood T cells in healthy people across ages. Combining a sample-barcoded 5' primer with a J-beta primer mix, a second PCR ran for about 7 to 11 cycles. TCRdb used MiXCR to reprocess the 5' RACE reads, holding one entry per CDR3 protein. The repertoire holds around 990,000 distinct CDR3 sequences, with 20% to 25% as singletons. This sample also appeared in a second study, on T cells of mothers and their children.

The sequenced sample consisted of blood. Receptors originate from a girl aged 2 to 9 in good health.

The V call is TRBV29-1, the J call TRBJ1-2; D might be TRBD1 (6 bases). Trimming took off 7 bases at V and 5 bases at J, with 14 bases between the two ends. Germline CDR1 reads SQVTM; CDR2 reads ANQGSEA. This CDR3 is built from 12 residues. DNA of the CDR3: TGCAGCGCCGAGGGCAGGGGATATGGCTACACCTTC. Protein: CSAEGRGYGYTF.

The sample holds a few counts of this clonotype. Compared with germline, one end of the junction differs, possibly owing to a read error. This rearrangement joins TRBV7-3 to TRBJ2-1; 10 positions agree with TRBD2. The length of the CDR3 is 15 residues. In germline, CDR1 is SGHTA, CDR2 FQGTGA. CDR3 in amino acids: CASRLLAGGLNEQFF. CDR3 in DNA: TGTGCTAGCAGGTTGTTAGCGGGAGGCCTCAATGAGCAGTTCTTC.

V usage is TRBV5-1 and J usage is TRBJ1-2; D might be TRBD1 (6 bases). With 3 bases removed from V and 6 bases from J, the gap between germline ends came to 9 bases. The germline gives CDR1 SGHRS, CDR2 YFSETQ. This CDR3 is built from 12 residues. In DNA form, the CDR3 reads TGCGCCAGCAGCTCGCAGGGGAATGGCTACACCTTC. It codes for CASSSQGNGYTF.

The chain carries TRBV11-2 and TRBJ2-3, with 9 bases fitting TRBD1. The CDR3 covers 16 residues. V dropped 5 bases and J dropped 3; count of bases not matched to a gene: 9. CDR1 and CDR2 from the germline V gene are SGHAT and FQNNGV. CDR3 DNA: TGTGCCAGCAGCCCAGGGACAGGGTTGGGGACAGATACGCAGTATTTT. Protein product: CASSPGTGLGTDTQYF.

The chain carries TRBV2 and TRBJ2-1; D gene ambiguous. The DNA end favors TRBJ2-5, so the J call may be wrong. CDR1 SNHLY and CDR2 FYNNEI come from the germline V gene. This CDR3 has 13 residues. The CDR3 protein is CASSVADEETQYF. The CDR3 DNA reads as TGTGCCAGCAGTGTTGCGGATGAAGAGACCCAGTACTTC.

This clonotype came up once. The chain combines TRBV29-1 with TRBJ2-5; TRBD2 might be the D (5 bases). The V and J ends lost 0 bases and 7 bases respectively, with 15 bases between them. This CDR3 contains 14 residues. Germline CDR1 and CDR2: SQVTM and ANQGSEA. The CDR3 region is CSVEDSVGVGTQYF. In nucleotides, the CDR3 is TGCAGCGTTGAAGATTCAGTGGGAGTGGGGACCCAGTACTTC.

This clonotype has just one count. This chain uses TRBV4-2 with TRBJ2-3, with TRBD2 matching 8 bases. The junction had 8 bases not matched to a gene; V was cut back by 1 base and J by 2 bases. This CDR3 comprises 17 residues. Germline V CDR1 and CDR2: LGHNA, YNFKEQ. DNA of the CDR3: TGTGCCAGCAGCCAAGGGAAAGGTAGCGGGAACACAGATACGCAGTATTTT. Protein product: CASSQGKGSGNTDTQYF.

Only a few counts were recorded for this clonotype. This chain uses TRBV12-3 or TRBV12-4 with TRBJ1-2; D uncertain. Trimming took 5 bases from V and 7 from J, leaving 11 bases between them. The CDR3 runs 12 residues. In DNA, the CDR3 is TGTGCCAGCAGTCCACCAGGCGTTGGCTACACCTTC. Amino acid sequence: CASSPPGVGYTF.

There are a few counts of this clonotype. The chain couples TRBV7-2 to TRBJ1-4, with a tentative D call TRBD1 (5 bases). Looked up from germline, CDR1 is SGHTA and CDR2 is FQGNSA. This CDR3 spans 14 amino acids. V dropped 3 bases and J dropped 5 bases, with 10 bases sitting between them. CDR3 sequence (DNA): TGTGCCAGCAGCTTCCCGACAGACAATGAAAAACTGTTTTTT. The encoded protein is CASSFPTDNEKLFF.

The genes are TRBV11-2 and TRBJ2-1; 7 positions match TRBD2. Germline V gene sequence: CDR1 SGHAT, CDR2 FQNNGV. CDR3 length: 13 residues. The V and J ends lost 2 bases and 11 bases, in that order; junction bases with no gene match: 6. The CDR3 here is CASSLRAGDQQFF. The CDR3 DNA reads TGTGCCAGCAGCTTAAGGGCGGGGGACCAGCAGTTCTTC.

This clonotype occurred once. The gene calls are TRBV28 and TRBJ2-7, with D perhaps assigned TRBD1 or TRBD2 (5 bases each). The CDR3 has 15 residues. The germline gives CDR1 MDHEN, CDR2 SYDVKM. Trimming left V 0 bases short and J 6 bases short, with 15 bases between. In nucleotides, the CDR3 is TGTGCCAGCAGTTTATGGCAGGGAGCGAGGGTCGAGCAGTACTTC. It specifies CASSLWQGARVEQYF.

V gene TRBV7-3 combines with J gene TRBJ1-1; D gene uncertain. CDR1 and CDR2 (germline): SGHTA, FQGTGA. Trimming removed 3 bases from V and 0 bases from J, with 11 bases in between. The CDR3 spans 15 residues. CDR3 sequence (DNA): TGTGCCAGCAGCTTGATCCGACACCTGAACACTGAAGCTTTCTTT. This encodes CASSLIRHLNTEAFF.